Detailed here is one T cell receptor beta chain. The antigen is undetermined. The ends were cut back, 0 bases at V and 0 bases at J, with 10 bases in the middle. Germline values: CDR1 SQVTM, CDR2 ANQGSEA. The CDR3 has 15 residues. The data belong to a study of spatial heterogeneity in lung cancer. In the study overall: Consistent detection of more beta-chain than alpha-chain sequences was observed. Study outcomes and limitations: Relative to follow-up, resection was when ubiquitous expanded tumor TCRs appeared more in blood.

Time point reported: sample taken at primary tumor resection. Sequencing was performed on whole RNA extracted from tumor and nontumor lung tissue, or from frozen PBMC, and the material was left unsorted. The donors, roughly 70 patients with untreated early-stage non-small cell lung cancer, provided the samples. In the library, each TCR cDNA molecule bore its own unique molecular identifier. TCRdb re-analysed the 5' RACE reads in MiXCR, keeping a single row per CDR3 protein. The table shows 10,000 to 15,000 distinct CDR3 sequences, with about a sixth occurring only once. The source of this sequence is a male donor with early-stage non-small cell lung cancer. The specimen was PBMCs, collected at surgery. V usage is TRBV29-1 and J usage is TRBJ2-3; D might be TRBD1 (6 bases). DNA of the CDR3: TGCAGCGTTGAAGATTCAGGGACAAGCACAGATACGCAGTATTTT. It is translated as CSVEDSGTSTDTQYF.